This is a list of T cell receptor beta chains from one sample in a study of technical replicates of blood from four donors. Here immunoSEQ multiplex PCR was the method, and the copy in TCRdb shows in-frame clones only, minus some. Among under 85,000 clones listed, about 96% were seen once. The specimen sequenced was T cells isolated from PBMCs. These receptors came from a human donor in good health. Both conserved end residues are part of each CDR3. Fields, in order: J gene, clone size, V gene, D gene, CDR3 protein, CDR3 DNA. A D gene is named only where the DNA matches it firmly. The size entry is marked missing in some rows and otherwise reads once, few, many or a size class.

J: TRBJ1-3; size: NA; V: TRBV4-1; D: NA; CDR3: CASSQVGLLRGGNTIYF; DNA: TGCGCCAGCAGCCAAGTGGGACTCCTTCGTGGTGGAAACACCATATATTTT
J: TRBJ2-7; size: NA; V: TRBV27; D: NA; CDR3: CASSFRPGYLREQYF; DNA: TGTGCCAGCAGTTTTCGCCCCGGGTACCTTCGCGAGCAGTACTTC
J: TRBJ2-1; size: NA; V: TRBV27; D: TRBD2; CDR3: CASSLRNRPTGTSANEQFF; DNA: TGTGCCAGCAGTTTACGAAACCGCCCGACAGGGACTAGCGCGAATGAGCAGTTCTTC
J: TRBJ1-2; size: NA; V: TRBV7-8; D: NA; CDR3: CASSRGGYGYTF; DNA: TGTGCCAGCAGCCGGGGGGGGTATGGCTACACCTTC
J: TRBJ1-1; size: NA; V: TRBV2; D: TRBD1; CDR3: CASSPPGGSTEAFF; DNA: TGTGCCAGCAGTCCACCAGGGGGGAGTACTGAAGCTTTCTTT
J: TRBJ1-1; size: NA; V: TRBV2; D: TRBD1; CDR3: CASSRTGRYTEAFF; DNA: TGTGCCAGCAGCCGGACAGGGAGGTACACTGAAGCTTTCTTT
J: TRBJ2-1; size: NA; V: TRBV4-2; D: TRBD2; CDR3: CASSGPLAGEYNEQFF; DNA: TGTGCCAGCAGCGGCCCTCTAGCGGGGGAATACAATGAGCAGTTCTTC
J: TRBJ2-1; size: NA; V: TRBV29-1; D: TRBD2; CDR3: CSDTSGSSDEQFF; DNA: TGCAGCGATACTAGCGGGAGTAGCGATGAGCAGTTCTTC
J: TRBJ2-1; size: NA; V: TRBV11-2; D: TRBD2; CDR3: CASSFRREGIYYEQFF; DNA: TGTGCCAGCAGCTTCAGGCGGGAGGGGATATACTATGAGCAGTTCTTC
J: TRBJ1-4; size: NA; V: TRBV4-1; D: NA; CDR3: CASSQAGLVMKKLFF; DNA: TGCGCCAGCAGCCAAGCAGGACTGGTGATGAAAAAACTGTTTTTT
J: TRBJ1-1; size: NA; V: TRBV14; D: NA; CDR3: CASSQGIWTAAFF; DNA: TGTGCCAGCAGCCAAGGTATCTGGACAGCGGCTTTCTTT
J: TRBJ2-3; size: NA; V: TRBV13; D: NA; CDR3: CASSLGLLGTQYF; DNA: TGTGCCAGCAGCTTAGGGCTCCTAGGCACGCAGTATTTT
J: TRBJ2-5; size: NA; V: TRBV7-2; D: TRBD2; CDR3: CASSSASEWYAGGKETQYF; DNA: TGTGCCAGCAGCTCAGCCTCGGAATGGTACGCCGGGGGGAAAGAGACCCAGTACTTC
J: TRBJ2-6; size: NA; V: TRBV25-1; D: NA; CDR3: CASSEADNSGANVLTF; DNA: TGTGCCAGCAGTGAAGCCGACAACTCTGGGGCCAACGTCCTGACTTTC
J: TRBJ1-2; size: NA; V: TRBV6-5; D: NA; CDR3: CASSYSLGGHYGYTF; DNA: TGTGCCAGCAGTTACTCCCTGGGAGGCCACTATGGCTACACCTTC
J: TRBJ1-5; size: once; V: TRBV4-1; D: TRBD1; CDR3: CASSQTEGAFQPQHF; DNA: TGCGCCAGCAGCCAAACGGAGGGGGCCTTTCAGCCCCAGCATTTT
J: TRBJ2-7; size: NA; V: TRBV27; D: TRBD2; CDR3: CASSRLAGGPYEQYF; DNA: TGTGCCAGCAGTCGACTAGCGGGGGGACCCTACGAGCAGTACTTC
J: TRBJ1-1; size: NA; V: TRBV6-5; D: NA; CDR3: CASSSPDQVMNTEAFF; DNA: TGTGCCAGCAGTTCCCCCGATCAGGTCATGAACACTGAAGCTTTCTTT
J: TRBJ2-6; size: NA; V: TRBV9; D: TRBD1; CDR3: CASSALQGAGANVLTF; DNA: TGTGCCAGCAGCGCCCTACAGGGGGCTGGGGCCAACGTCCTGACTTTC
J: TRBJ1-5; size: NA; V: TRBV27; D: TRBD1; CDR3: CASSGTGGQPQHF; DNA: TGTGCCAGCAGCGGGACAGGGGGCCAGCCCCAGCATTTT
J: TRBJ2-1; size: NA; V: TRBV5-1; D: TRBD1; CDR3: CASSLLYPQGNNEQFF; DNA: TGCGCCAGCAGCTTACTCTACCCACAGGGGAACAATGAGCAGTTCTTC
J: TRBJ2-7; size: NA; V: TRBV10-1; D: TRBD1; CDR3: CASSETGQGNFYEQYF; DNA: TGCGCCAGCAGTGAAACGGGACAGGGAAATTTCTACGAGCAGTACTTC
J: TRBJ2-5; size: NA; V: TRBV7-8; D: NA; CDR3: CASSQGEGGLQGSKVKETQYF; DNA: TGTGCCAGCAGCCAAGGGGAAGGGGGACTACAGGGAAGTAAGGTAAAAGAGACCCAGTACTTC
J: TRBJ2-7; size: NA; V: TRBV6-1; D: NA; CDR3: CASSEAGSYEQYF; DNA: TGTGCCAGCAGTGAGGCAGGTTCCTACGAGCAGTACTTC
J: TRBJ1-1; size: NA; V: TRBV6-1; D: NA; CDR3: CASSDHRRKNTEAFF; DNA: TGTGCCAGCAGTGACCACAGAAGGAAGAACACTGAAGCTTTCTTT
J: TRBJ2-1; size: NA; V: TRBV5-1; D: NA; CDR3: CASSLAVYNEQFF; DNA: TGCGCCAGCAGCCTGGCAGTATACAATGAGCAGTTCTTC
J: TRBJ2-2; size: NA; V: TRBV4-1; D: TRBD1; CDR3: CASSQDRGRTGELFF; DNA: TGCGCCAGCAGCCAAGACAGGGGGCGAACCGGGGAGCTGTTTTTT
J: TRBJ1-2; size: NA; V: TRBV6-5; D: NA; CDR3: CASSPTTGRNYGYTF; DNA: TGTGCCAGCAGTCCCACAACCGGGAGGAACTATGGCTACACCTTC
J: TRBJ1-2; size: NA; V: TRBV27; D: NA; CDR3: CASSPHSFYGYTF; DNA: TGTGCCAGCAGCCCTCACAGCTTCTATGGCTACACCTTC
J: TRBJ2-1; size: NA; V: TRBV2; D: TRBD2; CDR3: CASNLPGRASGGYNEQFF; DNA: TGTGCCAGCAATCTCCCGGGGAGGGCTAGCGGGGGGTACAATGAGCAGTTCTTC